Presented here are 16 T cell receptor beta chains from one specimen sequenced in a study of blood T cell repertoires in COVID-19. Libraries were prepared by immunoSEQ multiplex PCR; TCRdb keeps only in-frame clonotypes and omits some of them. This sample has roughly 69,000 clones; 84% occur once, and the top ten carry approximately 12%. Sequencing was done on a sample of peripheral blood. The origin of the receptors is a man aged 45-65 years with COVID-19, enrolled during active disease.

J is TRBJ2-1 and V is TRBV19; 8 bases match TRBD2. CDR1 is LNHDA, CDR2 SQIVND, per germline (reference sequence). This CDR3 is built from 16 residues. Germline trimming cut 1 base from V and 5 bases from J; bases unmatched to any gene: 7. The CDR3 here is CASSIVPGGPNNEQFF. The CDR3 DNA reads TGTGCCAGTAGTATAGTTCCGGGGGGGCCAAACAATGAGCAGTTCTTC.

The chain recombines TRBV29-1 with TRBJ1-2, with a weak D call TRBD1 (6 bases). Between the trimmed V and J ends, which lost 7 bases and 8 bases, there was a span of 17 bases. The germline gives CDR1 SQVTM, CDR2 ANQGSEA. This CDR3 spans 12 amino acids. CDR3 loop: CSAEGGAGGYTF. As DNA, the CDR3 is TGCAGCGCAGAGGGGGGGGCAGGCGGCTACACCTTC.

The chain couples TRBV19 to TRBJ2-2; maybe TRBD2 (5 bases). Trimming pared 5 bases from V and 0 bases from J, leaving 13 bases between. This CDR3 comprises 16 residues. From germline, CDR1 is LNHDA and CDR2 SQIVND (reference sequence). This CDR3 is CASSPPREPNTGELFF. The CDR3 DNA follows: TGTGCCAGTAGTCCCCCGAGGGAGCCGAACACCGGGGAGCTGTTTTTT. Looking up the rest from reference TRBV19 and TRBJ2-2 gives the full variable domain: DGGITQSPKYLFRKEGQNVTLSCEQNLNHDAMYWYRQDPGQGLRLIYYSQIVNDFQKGDIAEGYSVSREKKESFPLTVTSAQKNPTAFYLCASSPPREPNTGELFFGEGSRLTVL.

The CDR3 DNA reads TGTGCCAGCAGTTACTCTTACGCGGGGGGGCCGGATACGCAGTATTTT. Translating gives CASSYSYAGGPDTQYF. The V gene is TRBV6-5, the J gene TRBJ2-3, with TRBD2 identical over 9 bases. CDR1 and CDR2 from the germline V gene are MNHEY and SVGAGI. The CDR3 consists of 16 residues. The junction had 7 bases not matched to a gene; V was cut back by 0 bases and J by 6 bases.

The CDR3 DNA follows: TGTGCCAGCGCCATGACACAAAACTATGGCTACACCTTC. The encoded protein is CASAMTQNYGYTF. J is TRBJ1-2 and V is TRBV6-5, with D unclear. Trimming left V 8 bases short and J 2 bases short, with 12 bases between. The germline CDR1 and CDR2 sequences are MNHEY and SVGAGI. This CDR3 comprises 13 residues.

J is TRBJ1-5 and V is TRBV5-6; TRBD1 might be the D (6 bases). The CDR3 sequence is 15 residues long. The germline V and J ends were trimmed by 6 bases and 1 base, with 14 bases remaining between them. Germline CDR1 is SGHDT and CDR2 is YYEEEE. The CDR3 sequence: CASTRGAGSNQPQHF. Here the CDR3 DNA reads TGTGCCAGCACCCGGGGGGCAGGGAGCAATCAGCCCCAGCATTTT.

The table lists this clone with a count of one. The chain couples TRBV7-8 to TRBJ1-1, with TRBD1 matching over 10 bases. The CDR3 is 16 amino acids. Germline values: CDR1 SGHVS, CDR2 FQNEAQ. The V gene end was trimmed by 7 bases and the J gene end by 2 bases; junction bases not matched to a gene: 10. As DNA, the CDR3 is TGTGCCAGCAAATCCCGGGACAGGGGCTCTAACACTGAAGCTTTCTTT. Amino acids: CASKSRDRGSNTEAFF.

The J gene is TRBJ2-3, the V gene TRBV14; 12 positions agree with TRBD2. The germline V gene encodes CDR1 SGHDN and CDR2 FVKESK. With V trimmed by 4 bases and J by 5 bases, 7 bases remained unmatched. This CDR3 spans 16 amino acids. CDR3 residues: CASSLRLAGVEDTQYF. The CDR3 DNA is TGTGCCAGCAGCCTAAGACTAGCGGGGGTGGAAGATACGCAGTATTTT.

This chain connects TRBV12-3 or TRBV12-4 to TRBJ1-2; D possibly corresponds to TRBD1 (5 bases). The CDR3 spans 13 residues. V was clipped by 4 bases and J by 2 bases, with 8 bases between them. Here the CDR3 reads CASSSTANYGYTF. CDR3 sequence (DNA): TGTGCCAGCAGTTCGACAGCAAACTATGGCTACACCTTC.

CDR3 amino acids: CASRTSGGTSYEQYF. CDR3 bases: TGTGCCAGCAGGACTAGCGGGGGGACCTCCTACGAGCAGTACTTC. The genes are TRBV27 and TRBJ2-7, with 13 bases that match TRBD2. The germline V gene encodes CDR1 MNHEY and CDR2 SMNVEV (reference sequence). The CDR3 spans 15 residues. V lost 6 bases to trimming and J lost 0 bases; unmatched junction nucleotides: 2.

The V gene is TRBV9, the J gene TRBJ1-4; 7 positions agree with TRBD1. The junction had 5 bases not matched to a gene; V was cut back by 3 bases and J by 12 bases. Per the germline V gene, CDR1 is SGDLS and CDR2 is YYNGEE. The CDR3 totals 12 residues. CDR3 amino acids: CASSASTGELFF. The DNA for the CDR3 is TGTGCCAGCAGCGCTTCAACAGGGGAACTGTTTTTT.

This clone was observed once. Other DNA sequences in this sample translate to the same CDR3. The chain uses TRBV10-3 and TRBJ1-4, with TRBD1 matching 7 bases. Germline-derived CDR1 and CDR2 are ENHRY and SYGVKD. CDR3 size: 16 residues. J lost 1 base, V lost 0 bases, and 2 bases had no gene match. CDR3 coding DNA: TGTGCCATCAGTGAGTCGCCAGGGGGAACTAATGAAAAACTGTTTTTT. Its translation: CAISESPGGTNEKLFF.

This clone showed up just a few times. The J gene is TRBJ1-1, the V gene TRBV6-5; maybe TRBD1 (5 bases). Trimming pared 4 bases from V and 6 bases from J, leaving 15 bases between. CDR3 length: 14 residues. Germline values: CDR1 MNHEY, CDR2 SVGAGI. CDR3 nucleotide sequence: TGTGCCAGCAGTTCCGGCCACAGGAGAGCTGAAGCTTTCTTT. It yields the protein CASSSGHRRAEAFF.

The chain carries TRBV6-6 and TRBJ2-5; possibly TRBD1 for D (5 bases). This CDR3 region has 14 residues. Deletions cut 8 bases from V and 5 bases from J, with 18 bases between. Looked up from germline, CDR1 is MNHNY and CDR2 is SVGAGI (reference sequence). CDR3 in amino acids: CASSPAPGRETQYF. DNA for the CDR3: TGTGCCAGCTCTCCCGCCCCAGGGCGGGAGACCCAGTACTTC.

CDR3 protein: CASSPRTNEKLFF. In nucleotides, the CDR3 is TGTGCCAGCAGCCCCCGAACTAATGAAAAACTGTTTTTT. The J gene is TRBJ1-4, the V gene TRBV12-3 or TRBV12-4; D unresolved. CDR3 length: 13 residues. Trimming shortened V by 6 bases and J by 1 base, and 6 bases separated the two germline ends.

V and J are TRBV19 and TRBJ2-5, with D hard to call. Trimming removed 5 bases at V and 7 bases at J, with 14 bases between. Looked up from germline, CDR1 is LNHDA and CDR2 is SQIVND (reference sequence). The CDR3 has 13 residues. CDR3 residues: CASSQSGQRTQYF. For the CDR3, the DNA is TGTGCCAGTAGTCAGTCAGGTCAACGGACCCAGTACTTC.